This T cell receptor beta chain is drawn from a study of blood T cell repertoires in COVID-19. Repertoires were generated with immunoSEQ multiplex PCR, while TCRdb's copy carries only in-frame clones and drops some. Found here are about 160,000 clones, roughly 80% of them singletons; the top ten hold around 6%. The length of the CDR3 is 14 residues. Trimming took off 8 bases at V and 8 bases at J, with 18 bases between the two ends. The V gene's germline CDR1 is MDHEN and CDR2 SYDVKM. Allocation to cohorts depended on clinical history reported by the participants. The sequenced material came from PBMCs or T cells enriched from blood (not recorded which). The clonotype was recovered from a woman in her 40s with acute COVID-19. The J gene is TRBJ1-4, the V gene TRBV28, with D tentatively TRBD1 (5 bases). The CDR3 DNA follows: TGTGCCAGCTCTGACGGGGGTTCTGGCGAAAAACTGTTTTTT. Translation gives CASSDGGSGEKLFF.